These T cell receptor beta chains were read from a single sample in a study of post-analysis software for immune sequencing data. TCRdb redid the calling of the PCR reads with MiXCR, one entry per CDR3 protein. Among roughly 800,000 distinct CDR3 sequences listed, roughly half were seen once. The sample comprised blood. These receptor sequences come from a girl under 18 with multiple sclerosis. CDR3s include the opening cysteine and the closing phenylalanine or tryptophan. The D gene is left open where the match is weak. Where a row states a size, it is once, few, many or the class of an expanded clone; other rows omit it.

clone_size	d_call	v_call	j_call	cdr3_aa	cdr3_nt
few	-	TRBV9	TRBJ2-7	CASSRGQLGHYEQYF	TGTGCCAGCAGCCGAGGACAGCTGGGCCACTACGAGCAGTACTTC
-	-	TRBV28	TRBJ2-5	CASSPRMWYQETQYF	TGTGCCAGCAGTCCCCGAATGTGGTACCAAGAGACCCAGTACTTC
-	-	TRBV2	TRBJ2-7	CASSREPAAYEQYF	TGTGCCAGCAGCAGGGAACCAGCCGCCTACGAGCAGTACTTC
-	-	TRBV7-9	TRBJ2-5	CASSGLGQQTQYF	TGTGCCAGCAGCGGGCTAGGGCAACAGACCCAGTACTTC
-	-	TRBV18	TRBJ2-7	CASSPEGTSLGEQYF	TGTGCCAGCTCACCCGAGGGAACCAGCTTAGGCGAGCAGTACTTC
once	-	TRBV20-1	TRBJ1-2	CSARGGGANYGYTF	TGCAGTGCTAGAGGGGGGGGAGCTAACTATGGCTACACCTTC
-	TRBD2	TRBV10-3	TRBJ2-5	CAISGSPLAGGTARTQYF	TGTGCCATCAGTGGATCCCCCCTAGCGGGAGGTACAGCCAGGACCCAGTACTTC
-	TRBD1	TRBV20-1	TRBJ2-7	CSARDAGQGGVSYEQYF	TGCAGTGCTAGAGATGCGGGACAGGGAGGGGTCTCCTACGAGCAGTACTTC
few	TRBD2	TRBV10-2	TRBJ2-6	CATSKLAGESGANVLTF	TGCGCCACTTCAAAACTAGCGGGAGAATCTGGGGCCAACGTCCTGACTTTC
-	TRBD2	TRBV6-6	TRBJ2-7	CASTSSGRSYEQYF	TGTGCCAGCACCTCTAGCGGGCGCTCCTACGAGCAGTACTTC
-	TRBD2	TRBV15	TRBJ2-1	CASSPRSSGGYNEQFF	TGTGCCAGCAGTCCGAGGAGTAGCGGGGGGTACAATGAGCAGTTCTTC
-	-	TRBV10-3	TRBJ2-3	CATHLGESSTDTQYF	TGTGCCACTCACCTGGGGGAATCTAGCACAGATACGCAGTATTTT
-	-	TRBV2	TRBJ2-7	CAGSQLNYEQYF	TGTGCCGGCAGCCAATTAAACTACGAGCAGTACTTC
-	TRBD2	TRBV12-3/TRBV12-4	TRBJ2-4	CASSLAVREDRLAKNIQYF	TGTGCCAGCAGTTTAGCGGTGCGGGAGGACCGACTAGCCAAAAACATTCAGTACTTC
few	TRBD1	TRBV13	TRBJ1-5	CASSLGGGQGNQPQHF	TGTGCCAGCAGCTTAGGCGGTGGACAGGGCAATCAGCCCCAGCATTTT
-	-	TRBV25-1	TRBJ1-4	CASSDPSRQGRTRELFF	TGTGCCAGCAGTGATCCTAGTCGGCAGGGGCGGACTAGGGAACTGTTTTTT
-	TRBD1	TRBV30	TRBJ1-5	CAGRQGRNQPQHF	TGTGCCGGCCGACAGGGGCGAAATCAGCCCCAGCATTTT
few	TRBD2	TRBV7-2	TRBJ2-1	CASSLQSGLAYNEQFF	TGTGCCAGCAGCTTACAGTCGGGACTAGCGTACAATGAGCAGTTCTTC
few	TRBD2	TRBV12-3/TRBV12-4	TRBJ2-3	CASSLAGGPVKDTQYF	TGTGCCAGCAGTTTAGCGGGAGGGCCCGTAAAAGATACGCAGTATTTT
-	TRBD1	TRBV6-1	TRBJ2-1	CASIAQTGRRNEQFF	TGTGCCAGCATTGCCCAGACAGGGCGTCGGAATGAGCAGTTCTTC
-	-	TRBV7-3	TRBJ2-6	CASSSGVVGANVLTF	TGTGCCAGCAGCTCAGGGGTCGTGGGGGCCAACGTCCTGACTTTC
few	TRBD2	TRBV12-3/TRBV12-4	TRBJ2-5	CASSFRGGFMETQYF	TGTGCCAGCAGTTTCCGGGGGGGATTCATGGAGACCCAGTACTTC
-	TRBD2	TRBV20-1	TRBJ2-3	CSTTLAGGTDTQYF	TGCAGTACCACACTAGCGGGCGGCACAGATACGCAGTATTTT
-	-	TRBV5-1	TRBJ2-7	CASSLDRTDEQYF	TGCGCCAGCAGCTTGGACAGGACCGACGAGCAGTACTTC
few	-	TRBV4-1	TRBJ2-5	CASSQGDSRGFEAQYF	TGCGCCAGCAGCCAAGGGGACAGTCGGGGGTTCGAGGCCCAGTACTTC
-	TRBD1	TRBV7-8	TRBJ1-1	CASSPPADRSTEAFF	TGTGCCAGCAGCCCACCGGCGGACAGGAGTACTGAAGCTTTCTTT
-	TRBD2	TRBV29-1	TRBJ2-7	CSVGKRGTNYEQYF	TGCAGCGTTGGAAAGCGGGGTACAAATTACGAGCAGTACTTC
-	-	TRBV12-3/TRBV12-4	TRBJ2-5	CASGGPGETQYF	TGTGCCAGCGGGGGGCCGGGAGAGACCCAGTACTTC
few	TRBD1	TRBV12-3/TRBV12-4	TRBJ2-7	CASSPLDRGLYEQYF	TGTGCCAGCAGTCCCCTCGACAGGGGGCTCTACGAGCAGTACTTC
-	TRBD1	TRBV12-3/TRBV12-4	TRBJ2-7	CASTRFWGARDRGQYEQYF	TGTGCCAGCACCCGCTTCTGGGGTGCCCGGGACAGGGGGCAATACGAGCAGTACTTC
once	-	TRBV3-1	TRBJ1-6	CASTPGRGTGSPLHF	TGTGCCAGCACCCCGGGGCGGGGAACAGGGTCACCCCTCCACTTT
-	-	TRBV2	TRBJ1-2	CASRDPAGIGGYTF	TGTGCCAGCAGGGATCCCGCAGGGATCGGTGGCTACACCTTC
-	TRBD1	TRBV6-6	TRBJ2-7	CANSPGQLTYEQYF	TGTGCCAACAGTCCGGGACAGCTCACCTACGAGCAGTACTTC
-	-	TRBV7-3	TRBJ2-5	CASSSSSQGLRLETQYF	TGTGCCAGCAGCTCGTCATCCCAGGGGTTGAGGTTAGAGACCCAGTACTTC
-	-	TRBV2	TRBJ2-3	CASSEQDTQYF	TGTGCCAGCAGTGAACAAGATACGCAGTATTTT
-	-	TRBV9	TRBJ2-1	CASSVRQFF	TGTGCCAGCAGCGTTAGGCAGTTCTTC
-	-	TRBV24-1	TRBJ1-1	CAASDGGPRAFF	TGTGCCGCCAGTGATGGGGGGCCAAGAGCTTTCTTT
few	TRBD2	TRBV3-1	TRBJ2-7	CASSQEPGLAVYEQYF	TGTGCCAGCAGCCAAGAGCCGGGACTAGCGGTCTACGAGCAGTACTTC
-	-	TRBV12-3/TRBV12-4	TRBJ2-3	CASRPRGRDGDTQYF	TGTGCCAGCAGGCCTAGGGGGCGGGACGGGGATACGCAGTATTTT
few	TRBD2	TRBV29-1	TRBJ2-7	CSVEEETSGGGYEQYF	TGCAGCGTTGAAGAGGAGACTAGCGGGGGGGGATACGAGCAGTACTTC
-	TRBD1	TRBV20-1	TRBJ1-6	CSARDRVLNSPLHF	TGCAGTGCTCGCGACAGGGTCCTAAATTCACCCCTCCACTTT
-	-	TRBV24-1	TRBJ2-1	CATSPHGAGENEQFF	TGTGCCACCAGTCCCCACGGGGCAGGGGAAAATGAGCAGTTCTTC
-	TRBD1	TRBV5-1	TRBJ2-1	CASSSGTGVGEQFF	TGCGCCAGCAGCTCAGGGACAGGGGTCGGTGAGCAGTTCTTC
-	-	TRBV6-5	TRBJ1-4	CASSYDPSGATNEKLFF	TGTGCCAGCAGTTACGATCCCAGCGGGGCAACTAATGAAAAACTGTTTTTT
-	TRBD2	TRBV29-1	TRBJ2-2	CSARQGSGIVGELFF	TGCAGCGCTCGGCAGGGTAGCGGGATTGTCGGGGAGCTGTTTTTT
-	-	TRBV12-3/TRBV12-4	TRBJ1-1	CASSFWGGLYTEAFF	TGTGCCAGCAGTTTCTGGGGGGGGCTGTACACTGAAGCTTTCTTT
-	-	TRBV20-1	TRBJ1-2	CSARDRGVGARGYTF	TGCAGTGCTAGAGATAGGGGTGTGGGGGCACGCGGCTACACCTTC
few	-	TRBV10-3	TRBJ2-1	CAISETNEQFF	TGTGCCATCAGTGAAACCAATGAGCAGTTCTTC
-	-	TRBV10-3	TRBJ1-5	CAISDGRGAGQPQHF	TGTGCCATCAGTGATGGGCGGGGGGCCGGTCAGCCCCAGCATTTT
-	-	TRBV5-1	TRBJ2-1	CASSFSLEYNEQFF	TGCGCCAGCAGCTTTAGCCTCGAGTACAATGAGCAGTTCTTC
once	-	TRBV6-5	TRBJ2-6	CASRGQSPLLTF	TGTGCCAGCAGAGGACAGAGCCCTCTCCTGACTTTC
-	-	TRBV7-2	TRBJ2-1	CASSFFNQPYNEQFF	TGTGCCAGCAGCTTTTTTAACCAGCCCTACAATGAGCAGTTCTTC
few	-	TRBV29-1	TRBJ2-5	CSVVRASQETQYF	TGCAGCGTCGTAAGGGCTTCCCAAGAGACCCAGTACTTC
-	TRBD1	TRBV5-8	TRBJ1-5	CASSKTRQGYTQPQHF	TGTGCCAGCAGCAAGACGAGACAGGGATACACTCAGCCCCAGCATTTT
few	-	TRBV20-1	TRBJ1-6	CSARDPGTAGNSPLHF	TGCAGTGCTAGAGATCCGGGGACCGCGGGGAATTCACCCCTCCACTTT